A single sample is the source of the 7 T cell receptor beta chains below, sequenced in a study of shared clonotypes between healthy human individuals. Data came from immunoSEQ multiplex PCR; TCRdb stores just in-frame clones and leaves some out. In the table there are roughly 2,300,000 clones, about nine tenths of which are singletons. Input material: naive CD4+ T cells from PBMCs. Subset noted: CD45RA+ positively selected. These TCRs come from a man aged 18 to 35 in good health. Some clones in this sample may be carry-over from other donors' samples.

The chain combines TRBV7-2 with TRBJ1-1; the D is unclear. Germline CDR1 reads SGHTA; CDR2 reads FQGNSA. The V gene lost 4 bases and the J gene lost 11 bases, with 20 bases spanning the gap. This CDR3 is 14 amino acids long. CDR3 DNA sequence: TGTGCCAGCAGCTCTATACTTCAAGGCCCCCGGGCTTTCTTT. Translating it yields CASSSILQGPRAFF.

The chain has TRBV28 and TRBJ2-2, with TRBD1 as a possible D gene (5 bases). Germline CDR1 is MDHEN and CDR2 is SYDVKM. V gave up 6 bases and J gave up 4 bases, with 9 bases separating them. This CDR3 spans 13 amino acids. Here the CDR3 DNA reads TGTGCCAGCAGCTGGGGCGCCACCGGGGAGCTGTTTTTT. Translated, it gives CASSWGATGELFF.

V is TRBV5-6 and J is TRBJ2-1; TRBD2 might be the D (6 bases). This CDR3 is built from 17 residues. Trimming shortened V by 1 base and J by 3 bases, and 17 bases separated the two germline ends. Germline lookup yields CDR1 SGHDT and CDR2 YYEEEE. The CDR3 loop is CASSLTNSGGVYNEQFF. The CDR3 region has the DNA TGTGCCAGCAGCTTGACCAATAGCGGAGGGGTCTACAATGAGCAGTTCTTC.

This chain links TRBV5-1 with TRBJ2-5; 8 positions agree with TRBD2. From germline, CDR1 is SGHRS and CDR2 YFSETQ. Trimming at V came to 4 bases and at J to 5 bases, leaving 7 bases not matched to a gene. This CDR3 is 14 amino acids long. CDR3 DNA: TGCGCCAGCAGCAACGGGAGGGCCGAGGAGACCCAGTACTTC. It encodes CASSNGRAEETQYF.

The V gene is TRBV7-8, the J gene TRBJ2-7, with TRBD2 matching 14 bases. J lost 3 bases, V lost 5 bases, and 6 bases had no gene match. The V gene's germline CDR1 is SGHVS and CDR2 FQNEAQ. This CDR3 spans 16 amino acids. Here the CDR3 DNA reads TGTGCCAGCAGCCCTGGGACTAGCGGGAGTCTCTACGAGCAGTACTTC. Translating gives CASSPGTSGSLYEQYF.

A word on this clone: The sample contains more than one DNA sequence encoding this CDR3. The CDR3 bases are TGTGCCAGCAGTGAAGGGAGAGAGACCCAGTACTTC. Translating it yields CASSEGRETQYF. The chain has TRBV6-1 and TRBJ2-5; unclear D gene. The germline gives CDR1 MNHNS, CDR2 SASEGT. The V and J ends lost 1 base and 4 bases respectively, with 4 bases between them. The CDR3 loop spans 12 amino acids.

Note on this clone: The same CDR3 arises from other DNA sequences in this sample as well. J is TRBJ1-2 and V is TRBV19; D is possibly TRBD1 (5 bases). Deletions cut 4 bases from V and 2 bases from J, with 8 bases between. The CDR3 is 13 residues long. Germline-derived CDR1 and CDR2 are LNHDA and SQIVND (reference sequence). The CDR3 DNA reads TGTGCCAGTAGTAGGGACTCAAACTATGGCTACACCTTC. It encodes CASSRDSNYGYTF. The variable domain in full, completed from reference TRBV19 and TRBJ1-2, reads DGGITQSPKYLFRKEGQNVTLSCEQNLNHDAMYWYRQDPGQGLRLIYYSQIVNDFQKGDIAEGYSVSREKKESFPLTVTSAQKNPTAFYLCASSRDSNYGYTFGSGTRLTVV.